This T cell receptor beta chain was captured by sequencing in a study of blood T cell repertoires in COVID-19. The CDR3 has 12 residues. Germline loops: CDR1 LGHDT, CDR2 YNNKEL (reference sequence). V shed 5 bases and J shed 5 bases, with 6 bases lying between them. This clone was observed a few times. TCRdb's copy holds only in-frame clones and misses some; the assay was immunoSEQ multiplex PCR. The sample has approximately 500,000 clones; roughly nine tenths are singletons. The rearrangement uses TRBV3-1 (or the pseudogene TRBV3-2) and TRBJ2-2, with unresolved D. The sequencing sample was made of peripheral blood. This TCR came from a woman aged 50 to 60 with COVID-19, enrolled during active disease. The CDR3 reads CASSFLTGELFF. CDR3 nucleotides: TGTGCCAGCAGCTTCCTAACCGGGGAGCTGTTTTTT.